The sample holds a few counts of the clone carrying this T cell receptor beta chain. The source of the sample is a study of T-cell reconstitution after alpha-beta-depleted transplantation in children. The length of the CDR3 is 14 residues. The V end lost 6 bases, the J end lost 9 bases, and 21 bases lay between the germline ends. The germline V gene has CDR1 MNHEY and CDR2 SVGEGT. Library preparation (for TCRbeta) was performed with unique molecular identifiers. TCRdb reanalysed the PCR reads using MiXCR and keeps one entry per CDR3 protein. The sample consists of some 500,000 distinct CDR3 sequences, about 33% of them appearing once.

Sequenced material: PBMCs from the stem cell graft donor, taken from the stem cell graft. This receptor was obtained from a human donor who donated a stem cell graft to a child with aplastic anemia. V and J are TRBV6-2 or TRBV6-3 and TRBJ2-7, with no clear D. The chain's CDR3 is CASSGLRSKKVQYV. Here the CDR3 DNA reads TGTGCCAGCAGCGGGCTTAGGTCGAAGAAGGTGCAGTACGTC.